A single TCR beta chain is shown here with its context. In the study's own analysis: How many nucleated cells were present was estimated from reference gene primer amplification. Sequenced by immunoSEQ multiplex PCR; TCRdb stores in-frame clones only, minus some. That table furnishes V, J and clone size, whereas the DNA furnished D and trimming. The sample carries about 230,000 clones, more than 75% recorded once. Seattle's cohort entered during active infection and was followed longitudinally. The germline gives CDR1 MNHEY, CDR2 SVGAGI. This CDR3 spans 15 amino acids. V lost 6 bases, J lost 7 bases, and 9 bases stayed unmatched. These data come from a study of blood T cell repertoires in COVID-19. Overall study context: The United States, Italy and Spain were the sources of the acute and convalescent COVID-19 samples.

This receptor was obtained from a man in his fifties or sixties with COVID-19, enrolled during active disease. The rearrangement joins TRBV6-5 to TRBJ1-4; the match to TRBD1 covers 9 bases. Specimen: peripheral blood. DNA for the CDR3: TGTGCCAGCAGGGACTTACAGGGGGCGCTTGAAAAACTGTTTTTT. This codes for CASRDLQGALEKLFF.